The 13 T cell receptor beta chains given below trace back to one sample, sequenced in a study of response to subunit inactivated influenza vaccine. TCRdb recomputed calls from the RT-PCR reads with MiXCR, one row per CDR3 protein. The data contain roughly 650,000 distinct CDR3 sequences, 11% to 15% of them seen just once; the ten biggest clones take up 6.5% to 8%. This specimen consisted of PBMCs from blood, obtained 14 days before vaccination. Receptor source: a man aged 50 to 59 who received an inactivated influenza vaccine.

This clonotype was recorded a few times. The V and J genes are TRBV20-1 and TRBJ1-5; a weak D match, TRBD1 (5 bases). Germline CDR1 is DFQATT and CDR2 is SNEGSKA (reference sequence). The CDR3 has 13 amino acids. Trimming took off 5 bases at V and 5 bases at J, with 13 bases between the two ends. Written as DNA, the CDR3 is TGCAGTGCTGACAGAACTATTGATCAGCCCCAGCATTTT. This translates into CSADRTIDQPQHF.

This clonotype was seen more than once but under ten times. J is TRBJ2-3 and V is TRBV12-3 or TRBV12-4; 11 nucleotides match TRBD2. The J segment lost 1 base and the V segment lost 7 bases, leaving 4 bases of the junction unmatched. The CDR3 extends over 15 amino acids. CDR3 residues: CASMKLAGGTDTQYF. CDR3 sequence (DNA): TGTGCCAGCATGAAACTAGCGGGGGGCACAGATACGCAGTATTTT.

The V and J genes are TRBV20-1 and TRBJ2-7; 8 nucleotides align to TRBD1. Germline V CDR1 and CDR2: DFQATT, SNEGSKA (reference sequence). The CDR3 loop spans 15 amino acids. V was clipped by 2 bases and J by 4 bases; unmatched bases: 10. This CDR3 reads CSARRKQGDLYEQYF. CDR3 DNA: TGCAGTGCTAGAAGAAAACAGGGGGATCTTTACGAGCAGTACTTC.

This clonotype was seen a handful of times. The chain recombines TRBV4-2 with TRBJ1-5; 8 bases match TRBD1. Germline V gene sequence: CDR1 LGHNA, CDR2 YNFKEQ. The CDR3 contains 14 residues. J was trimmed by 6 bases and V by 5 bases; bases with no gene match: 6. The CDR3 region is CASSADRGPQPQHF. Written as DNA, the CDR3 is TGTGCCAGCAGCGCCGACAGGGGACCTCAGCCCCAGCATTTT.

J is TRBJ2-3 and V is TRBV9, with 8 bases that match TRBD2. V gave up 5 bases and J gave up 2 bases; unmatched junction bases: 7. Germline V CDR1 and CDR2: SGDLS, YYNGEE. This CDR3 is 15 amino acids long. DNA for the CDR3: TGTGCCAGCAGTGCGGGGGGCGGATCCACAGATACGCAGTATTTT. As protein: CASSAGGGSTDTQYF. The complete variable domain, with remaining parts taken from reference TRBV9 and TRBJ2-3, reads DSGVTQTPKHLITATGQRVTLRCSPRSGDLSVYWYQQSLDQGLQFLIQYYNGEERAKGNILERFSAQQFPDLHSELNLSSLELGDSALYFCASSAGGGSTDTQYFGPGTRLTVL.

The rearrangement joins TRBV7-2 to TRBJ2-5; 8 bases match TRBD2. CDR3 length equals 15 residues. Per germline, CDR1 SGHTA and CDR2 FQGNSA. Germline trimming cut 5 bases from V and 4 bases from J; bases unmatched to any gene: 9. The CDR3 nucleotides read TGTGCCAGCAGCCCCCCACGGACTAGCAGAGAGACCCAGTACTTC. This sequence encodes CASSPPRTSRETQYF.

A few counts support this clonotype. The chain links TRBV11-1 to TRBJ2-5, with TRBD2 matching 9 bases. CDR3 length: 18 amino acids. V dropped 2 bases and J dropped 7; count of bases not matched to a gene: 17. Germline V gene data show CDR1 as SGHAT and CDR2 as FQDESV (reference sequence). The CDR3 sequence: CASSLREVAGDTDVTQYF. Here the CDR3 DNA reads TGTGCCAGCAGCTTAAGGGAAGTAGCGGGAGATACAGATGTGACCCAGTACTTC.

At least ten counts were recorded for this clonotype. The chain links TRBV12-3 or TRBV12-4 to TRBJ2-4; no definite D call. Between the trimmed V and J ends, which lost 1 base and 3 bases, there was a span of 13 bases. The CDR3 length is 16 residues. The CDR3 coding sequence is TGTGCCAGCAGTTTAGTGGAGCTGGCGCTCAAAAACATTCAGTACTTC. It encodes CASSLVELALKNIQYF.

In this sample, this clonotype turned up a few times. V and J are TRBV6-2 or TRBV6-3 and TRBJ2-7; a weak D match, TRBD1 (5 bases). Germline V gene data show CDR1 as MNHEY and CDR2 as SVGEGT. The CDR3 totals 14 residues. The V end was cut by 5 bases, the J end by 3 bases, with 14 bases between. CDR3 sequence: CASSDPDKVYEQYF. CDR3 in DNA: TGTGCCAGCAGTGATCCGGACAAAGTCTACGAGCAGTACTTC.

This rearrangement joins TRBV5-8 to TRBJ1-6, with 7 bases aligning to TRBD1. The CDR3 consists of 15 residues. The J segment lost 3 bases and the V segment lost 5 bases, leaving 5 bases of the junction unmatched. The V gene's germline CDR1 is SGHTS and CDR2 YDEGEE. CDR3 in amino acids: CASRNRGNYNSPLHF. The CDR3 DNA reads as TGTGCCAGCAGAAACAGGGGAAACTATAATTCACCCCTCCACTTT.

There are a few counts of this clonotype. The chain joins TRBV6-5 to TRBJ2-3, with D perhaps matching TRBD1 (5 bases). Germline V gives CDR1 MNHEY, CDR2 SVGAGI. The CDR3 sequence is 14 residues long. With 4 bases removed from V and 2 bases from J, the gap between germline ends came to 10 bases. The chain's CDR3 is CASSFDSLTDTQYF. CDR3 nucleotide sequence: TGTGCCAGCAGTTTTGACAGCCTCACAGATACGCAGTATTTT.

This clonotype was seen only a few times. This chain links TRBV2 with TRBJ1-2; 10 bases are shared with TRBD1. The V and J ends lost 2 bases and 5 bases, in that order; junction bases with no gene match: 5. Germline CDR1 reads SNHLY; CDR2 reads FYNNEI. The CDR3 loop spans 15 amino acids. CDR3 DNA: TGTGCCAGCAGTGAAAGCCGGGACAGGGGTTATGGCTACACCTTC. Protein sequence: CASSESRDRGYGYTF.

The rearrangement joins TRBV29-1 to TRBJ1-2; D might be TRBD1 (5 bases). The V gene lost 6 bases and the J gene lost 8 bases, with 22 bases spanning the gap. The CDR3 length is 14 residues. Germline loops: CDR1 SQVTM, CDR2 ANQGSEA. For the CDR3, the DNA is TGCAGCGTGTCCCCGGCAGAAGGGGCGCAAGGCTACACCTTC. Translation gives CSVSPAEGAQGYTF.